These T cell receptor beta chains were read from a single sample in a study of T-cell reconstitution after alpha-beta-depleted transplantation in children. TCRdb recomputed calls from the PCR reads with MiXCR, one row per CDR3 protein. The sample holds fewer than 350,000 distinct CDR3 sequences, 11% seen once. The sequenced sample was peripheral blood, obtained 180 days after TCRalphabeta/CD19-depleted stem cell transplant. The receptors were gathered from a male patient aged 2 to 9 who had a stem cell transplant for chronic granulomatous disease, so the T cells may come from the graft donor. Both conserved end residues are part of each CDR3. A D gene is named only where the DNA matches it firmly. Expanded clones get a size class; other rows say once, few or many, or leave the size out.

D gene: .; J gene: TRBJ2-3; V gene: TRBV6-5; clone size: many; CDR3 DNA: TGTGCCAGCAGATCAGGGACTAGCACAGATACGCAGTATTTT; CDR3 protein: CASRSGTSTDTQYF
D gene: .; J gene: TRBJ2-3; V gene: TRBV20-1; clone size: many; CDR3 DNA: TGCAGTGCTAGAGGCCCTAGAGATACGCAGTATTTT; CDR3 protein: CSARGPRDTQYF
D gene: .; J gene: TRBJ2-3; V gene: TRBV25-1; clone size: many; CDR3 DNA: TGTGCCAGCAGTGAAGGATACAGGACTAGCACAGATACGCAGTATTTT; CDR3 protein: CASSEGYRTSTDTQYF
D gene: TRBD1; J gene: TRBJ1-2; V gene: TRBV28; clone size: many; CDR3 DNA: TGTGCCAGCAGTATACAGGGGGGCTATGGCTACACCTTC; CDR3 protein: CASSIQGGYGYTF
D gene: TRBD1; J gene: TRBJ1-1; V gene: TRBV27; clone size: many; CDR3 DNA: TGTGCCAGCAGTCGACAGGGGGTGAACACTGAAGCTTTCTTT; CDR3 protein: CASSRQGVNTEAFF
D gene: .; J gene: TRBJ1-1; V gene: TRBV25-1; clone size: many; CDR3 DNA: TGTGCCAGCAGTGGACGCCAGGGGAAGGGGAACACTGAAGCTTTCTTT; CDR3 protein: CASSGRQGKGNTEAFF
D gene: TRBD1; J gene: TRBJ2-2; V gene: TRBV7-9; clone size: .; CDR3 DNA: TGTGCCAGCAGATGGGGACAGGGGTACACCGGGGAGCTGTTTTTT; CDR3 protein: CASRWGQGYTGELFF
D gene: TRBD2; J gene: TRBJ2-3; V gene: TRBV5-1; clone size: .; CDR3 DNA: TGCGCCAGCAGCTTCCGGGAGGGGTCCACAGATACGCAGTATTTT; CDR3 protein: CASSFREGSTDTQYF
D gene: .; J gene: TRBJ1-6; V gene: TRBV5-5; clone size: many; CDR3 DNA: TGTGCCAGCAGCTTGGGGGTAGGCTCCTATAATTCACCCCTCCACTTT; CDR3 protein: CASSLGVGSYNSPLHF
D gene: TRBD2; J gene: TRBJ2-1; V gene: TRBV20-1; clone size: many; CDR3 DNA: TGCAGTGCTAGGAGGCTAGCGGGAGCCTACAATGAGCAGTTCTTC; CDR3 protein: CSARRLAGAYNEQFF
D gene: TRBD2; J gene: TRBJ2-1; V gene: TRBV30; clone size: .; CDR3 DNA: TGTGCCAGGATGACTAGCGGGAGTAAAAATGAGCAGTTCTTC; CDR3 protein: CARMTSGSKNEQFF
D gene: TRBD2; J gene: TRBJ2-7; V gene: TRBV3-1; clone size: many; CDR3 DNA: TGTGCCAGCAGCCCCTCTAGCGGGGGAACCTACGAGCAGTACTTC; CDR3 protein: CASSPSSGGTYEQYF
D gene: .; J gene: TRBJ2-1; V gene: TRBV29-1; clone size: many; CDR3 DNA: TGCAGCGTTTTACCCTTAAGGTCCTACAATGAGCAGTTCTTC; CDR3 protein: CSVLPLRSYNEQFF
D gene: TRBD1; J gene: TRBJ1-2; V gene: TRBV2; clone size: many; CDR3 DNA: TGTGCCAGAGACAGGGGGCAGTCCTATGGCTACACCTTC; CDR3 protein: CARDRGQSYGYTF
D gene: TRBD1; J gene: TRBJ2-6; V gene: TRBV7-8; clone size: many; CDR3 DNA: TGTGCCAGCAGCTTCGTGACAGGGGCCGGGGCCAACGTCCTGACTTTC; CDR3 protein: CASSFVTGAGANVLTF
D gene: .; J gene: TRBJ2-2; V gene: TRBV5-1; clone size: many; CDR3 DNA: TGCGCCAGCAGGCTGGGGCGCGGGGAGCTGTTTTTT; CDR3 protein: CASRLGRGELFF
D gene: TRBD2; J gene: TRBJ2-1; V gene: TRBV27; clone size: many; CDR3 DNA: TGTGCCAGCAGTCCTCCCAGCGGGAGACTCAATGAGCAGTTCTTC; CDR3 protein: CASSPPSGRLNEQFF
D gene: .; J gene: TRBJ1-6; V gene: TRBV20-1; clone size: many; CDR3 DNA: TGCAGTGCTAGAGTATTGGGAATCGATTCACCCCTCCACTTT; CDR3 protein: CSARVLGIDSPLHF
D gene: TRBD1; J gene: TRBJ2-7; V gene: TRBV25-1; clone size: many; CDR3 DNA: TGTGCCAGCACGGACAGGGCCTACGAGCAGTACTTC; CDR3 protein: CASTDRAYEQYF
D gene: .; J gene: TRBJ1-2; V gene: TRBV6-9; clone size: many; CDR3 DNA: TGTGCCAGCAGTTATTTCCGAGGGCAGAATAAACATGGCTACACCTTC; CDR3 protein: CASSYFRGQNKHGYTF
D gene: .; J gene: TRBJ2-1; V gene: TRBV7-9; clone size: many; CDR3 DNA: TGTGCCAGCAGCCCCAAAGGTAGTAAGTACAATGAGCAGTTCTTC; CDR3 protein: CASSPKGSKYNEQFF
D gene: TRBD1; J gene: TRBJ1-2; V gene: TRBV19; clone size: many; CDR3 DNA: TGTGCCAGTAGAAAGCGGGACAGGCAAGGGTATGGCTACACCTTC; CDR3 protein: CASRKRDRQGYGYTF
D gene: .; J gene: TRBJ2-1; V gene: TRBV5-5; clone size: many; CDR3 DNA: TGTGCCAGCAGCTTGGCGGGGCACAATGAGCAGTTCTTC; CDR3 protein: CASSLAGHNEQFF
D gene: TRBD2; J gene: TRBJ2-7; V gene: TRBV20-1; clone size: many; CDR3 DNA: TGCAGTGTACGCCGGGGGGTCTCCTACGAGCAGTACTTC; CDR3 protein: CSVRRGVSYEQYF
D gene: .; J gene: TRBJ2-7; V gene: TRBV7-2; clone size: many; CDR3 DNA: TGTGCCAGCAGCTTAGTTAGGGGGGCCCACGAGCAGTACTTC; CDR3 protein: CASSLVRGAHEQYF
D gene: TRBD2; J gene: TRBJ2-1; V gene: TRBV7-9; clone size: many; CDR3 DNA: TGTGCCAGCAGCTTAGATCGATTCGGGAGGTCCTACAATGAGCAGTTCTTC; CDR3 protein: CASSLDRFGRSYNEQFF
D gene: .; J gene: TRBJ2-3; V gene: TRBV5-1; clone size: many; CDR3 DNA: TGCGCCAGCAGCTTCACCAGGGATACGCAGTATTTT; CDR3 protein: CASSFTRDTQYF
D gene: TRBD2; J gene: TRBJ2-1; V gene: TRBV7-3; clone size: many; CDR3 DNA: TGTGCCAGCAGCTTAAAGCGGGGCGGCTACAATGAGCAGTTCTTC; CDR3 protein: CASSLKRGGYNEQFF
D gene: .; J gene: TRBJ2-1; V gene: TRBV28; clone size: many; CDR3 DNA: TGTGCCAGCAGTTTGGGGGCACACACCTACAATGAGCAGTTCTTC; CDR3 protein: CASSLGAHTYNEQFF
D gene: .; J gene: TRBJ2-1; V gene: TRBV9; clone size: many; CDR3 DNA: TGTGCCAGCAGCGGGAGTGGGGGGACGGACAATGAGCAGTTCTTC; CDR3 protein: CASSGSGGTDNEQFF
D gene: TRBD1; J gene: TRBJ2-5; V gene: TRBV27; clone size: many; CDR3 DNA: TGTGCCAGCAGCGAACACAGGGGGAGGGAGACCCAGTACTTC; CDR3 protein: CASSEHRGRETQYF
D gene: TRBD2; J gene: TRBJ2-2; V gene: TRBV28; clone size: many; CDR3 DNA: TGTGCCAGCAGAACTAGCGGGAGGAACACCGGGGAGCTGTTTTTT; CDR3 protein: CASRTSGRNTGELFF
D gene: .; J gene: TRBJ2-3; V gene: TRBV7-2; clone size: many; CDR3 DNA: TGTGCCAGCAGCTTGGGCAGTACTAGCACAGATACGCAGTATTTT; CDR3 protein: CASSLGSTSTDTQYF
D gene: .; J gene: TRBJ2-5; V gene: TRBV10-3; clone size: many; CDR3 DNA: TGTGCCATCAGTGAAGGGCAGGCTGAGACCCAGTACTTC; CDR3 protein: CAISEGQAETQYF
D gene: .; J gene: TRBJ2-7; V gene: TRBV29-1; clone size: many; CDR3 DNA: TGCAGCGTTGGGGGTCAGCACTCCTACGAGCAGTACTTC; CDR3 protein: CSVGGQHSYEQYF
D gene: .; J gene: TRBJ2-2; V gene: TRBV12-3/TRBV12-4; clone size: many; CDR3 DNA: TGTGCCAGCAGTTTAGGGGACTTGGGGGCGAACACCGGGGAGCTGTTTTTT; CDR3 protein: CASSLGDLGANTGELFF
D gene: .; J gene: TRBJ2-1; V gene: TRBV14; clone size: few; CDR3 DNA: TGTGCCAGCAGCCATAGACAGAGCTCCTACAATGAGCAGTTCTTC; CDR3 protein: CASSHRQSSYNEQFF
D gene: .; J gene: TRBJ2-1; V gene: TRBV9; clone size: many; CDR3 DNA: TGTGCCAGCAGCGTAGGGGGGGCCTACGGGAATGAGCAGTTCTTC; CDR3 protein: CASSVGGAYGNEQFF
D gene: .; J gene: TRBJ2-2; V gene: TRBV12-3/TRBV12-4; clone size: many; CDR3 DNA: TGTGCCAGCAGTTTCGGTGAAGGTAGCACCGGGGAGCTGTTTTTT; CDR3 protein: CASSFGEGSTGELFF
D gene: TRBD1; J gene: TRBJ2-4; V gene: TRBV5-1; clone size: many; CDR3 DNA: TGCGCCAGCAGCGTACCCGGACAGGGGCTGGCAAGGAACATTCAGTACTTC; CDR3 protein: CASSVPGQGLARNIQYF
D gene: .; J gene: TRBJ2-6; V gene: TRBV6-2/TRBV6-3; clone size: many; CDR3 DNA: TGTGCCAGCAGAAGACTGACCTCTGGGGCCAACGTCCTGACTTTC; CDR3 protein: CASRRLTSGANVLTF
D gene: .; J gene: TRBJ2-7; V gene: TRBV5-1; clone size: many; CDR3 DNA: TGCGCCAGCACGCCCGGCGGGTCCTACGAGCAGTACTTC; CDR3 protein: CASTPGGSYEQYF
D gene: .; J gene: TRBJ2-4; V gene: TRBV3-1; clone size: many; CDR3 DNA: TGTGCCAGCAGCCAAGACGCTAGCTATAACATTCAGTACTTC; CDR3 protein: CASSQDASYNIQYF
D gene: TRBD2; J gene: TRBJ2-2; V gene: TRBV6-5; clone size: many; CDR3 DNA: TGTGCCAGCAGCTACGGGTCTAAAACTAGCGGGGTGGCCGGGGAGCTGTTTTTT; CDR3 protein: CASSYGSKTSGVAGELFF
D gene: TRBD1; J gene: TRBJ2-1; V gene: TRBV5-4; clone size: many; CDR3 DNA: TGTGCCAGCAGCTTAGCCGGGACAGGGTATGAGCAGTTCTTC; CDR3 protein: CASSLAGTGYEQFF
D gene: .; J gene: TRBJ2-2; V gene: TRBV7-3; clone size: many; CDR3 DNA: TGTGCCAGCAGCTTAACAGGGTTGCACGACACCGGGGAGCTGTTTTTT; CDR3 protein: CASSLTGLHDTGELFF